One and the same sample provided the 26 T cell receptor beta chains below, sequenced in a study of chemoradiotherapy in HPV16-positive cancers. Some clones are missing from TCRdb's copy, which holds only in-frame ones; the method was immunoSEQ multiplex PCR. This table holds about 14,000 clones, 65% to 80% found once. Sampling was conducted from a patient who underwent chemoradiotherapy. All receptors come from a human donor with HPV-associated anogenital cancer.

This clone was counted only a few times. The chain is built from TRBV6-1 and TRBJ1-5; D uncertain. This CDR3 has 16 residues. Germline lookup yields CDR1 MNHNS and CDR2 SASEGT. The germline V and J ends were trimmed by 3 bases and 7 bases, with 19 bases remaining between them. CDR3 DNA: TGTGCCAGCAGTGAGCGGGGTACCTGGAGGGAGCAGCCCCAGCATTTT. Protein sequence: CASSERGTWREQPQHF.

This chain joins TRBV9 and TRBJ2-1, with 8 bases aligning to TRBD2. The V and J ends lost 0 bases and 4 bases, in that order; junction bases with no gene match: 12. CDR1 is SGDLS and CDR2 is YYNGEE in the germline V gene. The CDR3 sequence is 18 residues long. CDR3 amino acids: CASSVAGGIAGIYNEQFF. In DNA form, the CDR3 reads TGTGCCAGCAGCGTAGCTGGAGGTATAGCGGGGATATACAATGAGCAGTTCTTC.

Here the CDR3 reads CASLALRQKSESTRFRGYTF. In DNA, the CDR3 is TGTGCCAGCCTAGCATTAAGACAGAAATCAGAGTCAACGAGGTTTCGTGGCTACACCTTC. The V gene is TRBV2, the J gene TRBJ1-2; TRBD1 might be the D (5 bases). The V end lost 8 bases, the J end lost 7 bases, and 38 bases lay between the germline ends. Germline V gives CDR1 SNHLY, CDR2 FYNNEI. The CDR3 is 20 residues long.

V gene TRBV2 combines with J gene TRBJ2-7, with 7 nucleotides matching TRBD2. The germline gives CDR1 SNHLY, CDR2 FYNNEI. The CDR3 is made up of 12 amino acids. The CDR3 loop reads CGGGVQTYEQYF. DNA of the CDR3: TGTGGGGGGGGAGTTCAAACCTACGAGCAGTACTTC.

The chain links TRBV5-1 to TRBJ1-1; no clear D. V was trimmed by 5 bases and J by 10 bases, leaving 15 bases between them. Germline CDR1 is SGHRS and CDR2 is YFSETQ. The CDR3 sequence is 12 residues long. The CDR3 region has the DNA TGCGCCAGCAGGGTCGGGGAAGGGAGAGCTTTCTTT. The encoded protein is CASRVGEGRAFF.

CDR3 residues: CASSWGMGEQFF. The CDR3 DNA follows: TGTGCCAGCAGCTGGGGTATGGGGGAGCAGTTCTTC. The J gene is TRBJ2-1, the V gene TRBV5-4; D is undetermined. There are 12 residues in the CDR3. V shed 3 bases and J shed 10 bases, with 11 bases lying between them. Germline lookup yields CDR1 SGHNT and CDR2 YYREEE (reference sequence).

The DNA for the CDR3 is TGTGCCAGCAGCCCCGTCGGAAGCTTTACTAATGAAAAACTGTTTTTT. Translating it yields CASSPVGSFTNEKLFF. The chain employs TRBV7-9 and TRBJ1-4; D ambiguous. Trimming stripped 5 bases from V and 2 bases from J, with 15 bases between. This CDR3 has 16 residues. CDR1 and CDR2 (germline): SEHNR, FQNEAQ (reference sequence).

This sequence joins TRBV28 and TRBJ2-7; a weak D match, TRBD1 (5 bases). The CDR3 covers 14 residues. CDR1 is MDHEN and CDR2 is SYDVKM in the germline V gene. Trimming took off 6 bases at V and 0 bases at J, with 12 bases between the two ends. The CDR3 DNA is TGTGCCAGCAGCCCGCAGGGTAGCTCCTACGAGCAGTACTTC. Encoded protein: CASSPQGSSYEQYF.

This clone has only a few counts. J is TRBJ1-1 and V is TRBV18; D is undetermined. Germline V gives CDR1 KGHSH, CDR2 LQKENI. The CDR3 is 14 amino acids. V was pared by 2 bases and J by 0 bases, with 7 bases between. The CDR3 spells CASSPGFMNTEAFF. The CDR3 DNA is TGTGCCAGCTCACCAGGATTCATGAACACTGAAGCTTTCTTT.

This clone has a handful of counts. The chain employs TRBV6-1 and TRBJ2-5; possible D gene TRBD1, 6 bases. Trimming took 4 bases from V and 7 from J, leaving 19 bases between them. CDR1 MNHNS and CDR2 SASEGT come from the germline V gene. The CDR3 is made up of 15 amino acids. CDR3 nucleotides: TGTGCCAGCAGTGCCGAGGGACCTCGAGGGGGGACCCAGTACTTC. Translating gives CASSAEGPRGGTQYF.

This clone was detected only a few times. J is TRBJ1-5 and V is TRBV4-1; 10 nucleotides agree with TRBD1. CDR1 and CDR2 from the germline V gene are MGHRA and YSYEKL. The V gene end was trimmed by 3 bases and the J gene end by 4 bases; junction bases not matched to a gene: 6. This CDR3 is built from 16 residues. CDR3 sequence (DNA): TGCGCCAGCAGCCAGTTACTGGGACAGGGGAATCAGCCCCAGCATTTT. It encodes CASSQLLGQGNQPQHF.

The J gene is TRBJ2-1, the V gene TRBV30, with D tentatively TRBD2 (5 bases). Trimming stripped 3 bases from V and 1 base from J, with 19 bases between. Germline CDR1 reads GTSNPN; CDR2 reads SVGIG (reference sequence). The CDR3 extends over 17 amino acids. The chain's CDR3 is CAWRPVTSQRSYNEQFF. The CDR3 coding sequence is TGTGCCTGGAGGCCGGTCACTAGTCAGCGATCCTACAATGAGCAGTTCTTC.

J is TRBJ2-3 and V is TRBV28; a weak D match, TRBD2 (6 bases). Germline CDR1 is MDHEN and CDR2 is SYDVKM. Trimming shortened V by 5 bases and J by 4 bases, and 7 bases separated the two germline ends. The CDR3 is 12 residues long. CDR3 loop: CASSPSADTQYF. CDR3 bases: TGTGCCAGCAGTCCTAGCGCAGATACGCAGTATTTT. The variable domain in full, completed from reference TRBV28 and TRBJ2-3, reads DVKVTQSSRYLVKRTGEKVFLECVQDMDHENMFWYRQDPGLGLRLIYFSYDVKMKEKGDIPEGYSVSREKKERFSLILESASTNQTSMYLCASSPSADTQYFGPGTRLTVL.

This clone showed up just once. The chain carries TRBV6-5 and TRBJ2-3; TRBD1 aligns across 7 bases. V lost 6 bases, J lost 1 base, and 7 bases stayed unmatched. This CDR3 region has 15 residues. In germline, CDR1 is MNHEY, CDR2 SVGAGI. The CDR3 protein is CASSLRQGGTDTQYF. The CDR3, as DNA: TGTGCCAGCAGCTTACGACAGGGCGGCACAGATACGCAGTATTTT.

The chain employs TRBV7-8 and TRBJ2-1; D ambiguous. V was pared by 5 bases and J by 7 bases, with 9 bases between. This CDR3 is 12 amino acids long. CDR1 and CDR2 (germline): SGHVS, FQNEAQ. The CDR3 DNA reads as TGTGCCAGCAGCAACCTAAGGAATGAGCAGTTCTTC. It yields the protein CASSNLRNEQFF.

V gene TRBV6-6 combines with J gene TRBJ1-1; D might be TRBD1 (6 bases). CDR3 length equals 15 residues. V shed 5 bases and J shed 1 base, with 14 bases lying between them. Germline assignment: CDR1 MNHNY and CDR2 SVGAGI (reference sequence). The CDR3 region is CASSPQQGKNTEAFF. The CDR3, as DNA: TGTGCCAGCAGTCCTCAACAGGGAAAGAACACTGAAGCTTTCTTT.

This clone was detected once. The J gene is TRBJ1-1, the V gene TRBV6-5; D unresolved. Germline lookup yields CDR1 MNHEY and CDR2 SVGAGI. The CDR3 sequence is 16 residues long. V lost 0 bases to trimming and J lost 0 bases, with 11 bases between them. CDR3 sequence: CASSYSRNTLNTEAFF. CDR3 in DNA: TGTGCCAGCAGTTACTCACGAAACACCTTGAACACTGAAGCTTTCTTT.

The gene calls are TRBV27 and TRBJ2-1; D possibly corresponds to TRBD2 (5 bases). The CDR3 is 14 amino acids. Germline V lookup: CDR1 MNHEY, CDR2 SMNVEV (reference sequence). V lost 7 bases to trimming and J lost 7 bases, with 17 bases between them. Written as DNA, the CDR3 is TGTGCCAGCATCTCCTCCCGAGGGCATAATGAGCAGTTCTTC. Translating gives CASISSRGHNEQFF.

CDR3 amino acids: CASSPSGARQGYGYTF. CDR3 in DNA: TGTGCCAGCTCACCATCGGGGGCCAGACAGGGCTATGGCTACACCTTC. The gene calls are TRBV18 and TRBJ1-2; TRBD1 aligns across 7 bases. Trimming removed 2 bases from V and 4 bases from J; junction bases left unmatched: 10. The germline CDR1 and CDR2 sequences are KGHSH and LQKENI. The CDR3 runs to 16 residues.

The gene calls are TRBV9 and TRBJ2-5; 7 bases are a match to TRBD2. Per germline, CDR1 SGDLS and CDR2 YYNGEE. The V and J ends lost 2 bases and 11 bases, in that order; junction bases with no gene match: 18. CDR3 length equals 16 residues. As DNA, the CDR3 is TGTGCCAGCAGCGTCGGGGCGGGAGCTTTTTTAGGTGAGCAGTACTTC. Translated, it gives CASSVGAGAFLGEQYF.

The chain links TRBV25-1 to TRBJ1-6; perhaps TRBD1 as D (6 bases). Trimming stripped 9 bases from V and 4 bases from J, with 10 bases between. Germline V gene sequence: CDR1 MGHDK, CDR2 SYGVNS. This CDR3 is 13 amino acids long. Written as DNA, the CDR3 is TGTGCCAGTGGGGACACTTATAATTCACCCCTCCACTTT. It translates to CASGDTYNSPLHF.

The V call is TRBV7-2, the J call TRBJ2-7; 11 positions agree with TRBD2. This CDR3 comprises 13 residues. CDR1 and CDR2 (germline): SGHTA, FQGNSA. V dropped 3 bases and J dropped 6; count of bases not matched to a gene: 1. This CDR3 is CASSFTSGSEQYF. DNA of the CDR3: TGTGCCAGCAGCTTCACTAGCGGGAGCGAGCAGTACTTC.

The genes are TRBV7-9 and TRBJ2-1; D is unresolved. CDR1 SEHNR and CDR2 FQNEAQ come from the germline V gene (reference sequence). The CDR3 consists of 13 residues. V was trimmed by 5 bases and J by 8 bases, leaving 13 bases between them. The CDR3 is CASSPAKVYEQFF. CDR3 in DNA: TGTGCCAGCAGCCCGGCGAAGGTCTATGAGCAGTTCTTC.

The V call is TRBV6-5, the J call TRBJ2-7; the match to TRBD1 covers 8 bases. With V trimmed by 6 bases and J by 6 bases, 13 bases remained unmatched. The CDR3 has 15 residues. Germline loops: CDR1 MNHEY, CDR2 SVGAGI. The CDR3 here is CASSYGGQAFSEQYF. The CDR3 region has the DNA TGTGCCAGCAGCTACGGGGGACAGGCGTTTTCCGAGCAGTACTTC.

Here the CDR3 DNA reads TGTGCCAGCAGTTTTAGCCGGGACGAGCAGTTCTTC. The encoded protein is CASSFSRDEQFF. The V gene is TRBV27, the J gene TRBJ2-1; TRBD1 or TRBD2 may be the D gene (5 bases each). Trimming pared 3 bases from V and 10 bases from J, leaving 10 bases between. The CDR3 is 12 amino acids. The germline CDR1 and CDR2 sequences are MNHEY and SMNVEV (reference sequence).

The genes are TRBV5-4 and TRBJ2-1; the D is unclear. V was shortened by 2 bases and J by 4 bases, with 13 bases between the two germline ends. The CDR3 spans 15 residues. Germline V gene data show CDR1 as SGHNT and CDR2 as YYREEE (reference sequence). The CDR3 DNA reads as TGTGCCAGCAGCTTTCCCGCGGCCTTGTACAATGAGCAGTTCTTC. Its protein product is CASSFPAALYNEQFF.